This T cell receptor beta chain comes out of a study of CXCR3-negative and CXCR3-positive naive CD8 T cells. Overall study findings and caveats: Both naive subsets had comparably high diversity; memory CD8+ cells much lower. Naive CXCR3-negative cells resembled naive CXCR3-positive cells in TRBV-TRBJ usage; memory cells differed.

A remark on this clonotype: Its antigen is not identified.

UMI-labeled TRB cDNA libraries were prepared by 5' RACE. TCRdb reprocessed the 5' RACE reads; each CDR3 protein has one entry and no DNA is given. The sample totals 37,000 or so distinct CDR3 sequences. This CDR3 spans 13 amino acids. Germline CDR1 and CDR2: LNHDA and SQIVND (reference sequence). The clonotype originates from a human donor in good health. Some clones in this sample may be carry-over from other donors' samples. The sample was memory CD8+ T cells from blood. The chain is built from TRBV19 and TRBJ2-3. The CDR3 loop reads CASSGASTDTQYF.